Following are 29 T cell receptor beta chains from one sample sequenced in a study of PD-1 blockade in mismatch repair-deficient tumors. Profiled with immunoSEQ multiplex PCR; TCRdb holds only in-frame clones, not every one. Of about 130,000 clones listed, about 90% are singletons. The sequenced sample was peripheral blood, obtained 70 to 72 weeks after starting pembrolizumab. These receptors were obtained from an adult with mismatch repair-deficient cancer.

The chain carries TRBV12-5 and TRBJ2-3, with D possibly matching TRBD1 (6 bases). Per germline, CDR1 LGHNT and CDR2 FRNRAP. The CDR3 is 16 residues long. Trimming shortened V by 1 base and J by 1 base, and 12 bases separated the two germline ends. DNA of the CDR3: TGTGCTAGTGGTTTGGGTAGGGCAGGGGGCACAGATACGCAGTATTTT. Translated: CASGLGRAGGTDTQYF.

V is TRBV30 and J is TRBJ2-3; D possibly corresponds to TRBD2 (6 bases). V gave up 6 bases and J gave up 11 bases, with 15 bases separating them. CDR1 is GTSNPN, CDR2 SVGIG, per germline (reference sequence). The CDR3 extends over 11 amino acids. The DNA of the CDR3 is TGTGCCTGCCTGCGGGGTTATATGCAGTATTTT. This encodes CACLRGYMQYF.

The V gene is TRBV4-3, the J gene TRBJ1-1; D might be TRBD1 (6 bases). V lost 4 bases and J lost 0, with 15 bases in between. Germline V gene lookup returns CDR1 LGHNA and CDR2 YSLEER. The length of the CDR3 is 16 residues. CDR3 sequence reads: CASSLGTPSMNTEAFF. The CDR3 DNA sequence: TGCGCCAGCAGCCTAGGGACACCCTCAATGAACACTGAAGCTTTCTTT.

The V call is TRBV5-1, the J call TRBJ1-1; a possible D gene is TRBD1 (6 bases). The germline CDR1 and CDR2 sequences are SGHRS and YFSETQ. This CDR3 is built from 14 residues. The V end lost 2 bases, the J end lost 2 bases, and 10 bases lay between the germline ends. CDR3: CASSFRGPNTEAFF. The CDR3 DNA sequence: TGCGCCAGCAGCTTCAGGGGTCCAAACACTGAAGCTTTCTTT.

The chain has TRBV10-2 and TRBJ1-5; D is undetermined. V dropped 2 bases and J dropped 7 bases, with 9 bases sitting between them. CDR1 is WSHSY and CDR2 is SAAADI in the germline V gene. The CDR3 runs 13 residues. The CDR3 DNA sequence: TGCGCCAGCAGTGAGGCCCTCGGACAGCCCCAGCATTTT. Translation: CASSEALGQPQHF.

The J gene is TRBJ2-7, the V gene TRBV19, with 7 bases matching TRBD1. From germline, CDR1 is LNHDA and CDR2 SQIVND (reference sequence). The CDR3 is 14 residues long. The J segment lost 0 bases and the V segment lost 3 bases, leaving 2 bases of the junction unmatched. Here the CDR3 reads CASSMGQNSYEQYF. The CDR3 region has the DNA TGTGCCAGTAGTATGGGACAGAACTCCTACGAGCAGTACTTC.

This chain links TRBV9 with TRBJ1-3, with a possible D match to TRBD1 (6 bases). The CDR3 runs 18 residues. The ends were cut back, 3 bases at V and 1 base at J, with 20 bases in the middle. Germline V gene data show CDR1 as SGDLS and CDR2 as YYNGEE. DNA for the CDR3: TGTGCCAGCAGCGCCACCACAGGGTCGACTTATTCTGGAAACACCATATATTTT. Encoded protein: CASSATTGSTYSGNTIYF.

The chain links TRBV2 to TRBJ2-3; TRBD1 might be the D (5 bases). The germline V and J ends were trimmed by 4 bases and 6 bases, with 11 bases remaining between them. Per germline, CDR1 SNHLY and CDR2 FYNNEI. The CDR3 loop spans 13 amino acids. CDR3 residues: CASSVGRADTQYF. In DNA form, the CDR3 reads TGTGCCAGCAGTGTTGGCAGGGCGGATACGCAGTATTTT.

This sequence joins TRBV11-1 and TRBJ1-1; 8 bases map to TRBD1. Germline V CDR1 and CDR2: SGHAT, FQDESV (reference sequence). V lost 4 bases and J lost 3; bases outside the gene matches: 4. CDR3 length: 14 residues. The CDR3 DNA sequence: TGTGCCAGCAGCTCAACAGGGGGTGACACTGAAGCTTTCTTT. Its translation: CASSSTGGDTEAFF.

The chain uses TRBV6-6 and TRBJ2-7, with 8 bases fitting TRBD2. Germline assignment: CDR1 MNHNY and CDR2 SVGAGI (reference sequence). Trimming removed 6 bases from V and 3 bases from J; junction bases left unmatched: 13. There are 16 residues in the CDR3. The CDR3 region has the DNA TGTGCCAGCAGGAGAACCATCTTAGCGGGATACTACGAGCAGTACTTC. This encodes CASRRTILAGYYEQYF.

V and J are TRBV5-5 and TRBJ2-7; TRBD2 might be the D (6 bases). Deletions cut 0 bases from V and 4 bases from J, with 14 bases between. The CDR3 runs 15 residues. CDR1 and CDR2 (germline): SGHKS, YYEKEE (reference sequence). The chain's CDR3 is CASSLDDSGLYEQYF. In nucleotides, the CDR3 is TGTGCCAGCAGCTTGGATGATAGCGGACTTTACGAGCAGTACTTC.

The chain links TRBV9 to TRBJ2-1; 9 nucleotides agree with TRBD2. Germline loops: CDR1 SGDLS, CDR2 YYNGEE. With V trimmed by 4 bases and J by 5 bases, 4 bases remained unmatched. The CDR3 sequence is 14 residues long. DNA of the CDR3: TGTGCCAGCAGCCTAGCGGGGCGGAACAATGAGCAGTTCTTC. It translates to CASSLAGRNNEQFF.

The rearrangement uses TRBV29-1 and TRBJ2-1; D remains unclear. The length of the CDR3 is 11 residues. Germline lookup yields CDR1 SQVTM and CDR2 ANQGSEA. V was cut by 5 bases and J by 6 bases, with 8 bases left in between. DNA for the CDR3: TGCAGCGTTTTCATAGGCAATGAGCAGTTCTTC. Amino acids: CSVFIGNEQFF.

The chain couples TRBV11-2 to TRBJ1-5; D might be TRBD1 (6 bases). Germline CDR1 SGHAT, CDR2 FQNNGV. The CDR3 totals 15 residues. The V and J ends lost 2 bases and 1 base respectively, with 9 bases between them. CDR3 coding DNA: TGTGCCAGCAGCTTACAGGGGAGAAGCAATCAGCCCCAGCATTTT. This encodes CASSLQGRSNQPQHF.

This chain links TRBV5-1 with TRBJ1-1; D is ambiguous. Per germline, CDR1 SGHRS and CDR2 YFSETQ. The V and J ends lost 0 bases and 4 bases respectively, with 7 bases between them. The CDR3 is 13 residues long. The DNA of the CDR3 is TGCGCCAGCAGCTTGGTTACAGCCACTGAAGCTTTCTTT. Encoded protein: CASSLVTATEAFF.

J is TRBJ2-1 and V is TRBV5-1; TRBD2 agrees at 10 bases. CDR3 size: 14 residues. Germline assignment: CDR1 SGHRS and CDR2 YFSETQ. V was pared by 1 base and J by 8 bases, with 3 bases of the junction left unmatched. The CDR3 sequence is CASSLPAGGDEQFF. Here the CDR3 DNA reads TGCGCCAGCAGCTTGCCAGCGGGAGGGGATGAGCAGTTCTTC.

The gene calls are TRBV29-1 and TRBJ2-7; D might be TRBD1 or TRBD2, each matching 5 bases. The germline V gene has CDR1 SQVTM and CDR2 ANQGSEA. Trimming took 3 bases from V and 1 from J, leaving 10 bases between them. The CDR3 is 13 amino acids. CDR3: CSVEQGASYEQYF. The DNA of the CDR3 is TGCAGCGTTGAGCAGGGAGCATCCTACGAGCAGTACTTC.

The rearrangement joins TRBV4-2 to TRBJ1-1; D uncertain. Germline assignment: CDR1 LGHNA and CDR2 YNFKEQ. CDR3 size: 11 residues. V was clipped by 6 bases and J by 1 base, with 3 bases between them. The CDR3, as DNA: TGTGCCAGCAGTCGGAACACTGAAGCTTTCTTT. Its protein product is CASSRNTEAFF.

This clone was seen once. The CDR3 loop is CASSSGQGGIEQYF. The CDR3 DNA follows: TGTGCCAGCAGTTCAGGACAGGGGGGCATCGAGCAGTACTTC. This chain joins TRBV27 and TRBJ2-7; 10 nucleotides line up with TRBD1. With V trimmed by 4 bases and J by 6 bases, 6 bases remained unmatched. CDR3 length: 14 residues. Germline V gives CDR1 MNHEY, CDR2 SMNVEV (reference sequence).

The chain combines TRBV5-4 with TRBJ2-7; TRBD2 is a possible D gene (6 bases). The CDR3 extends over 15 amino acids. The ends were cut back, 0 bases at V and 0 bases at J, with 10 bases in the middle. Germline CDR1 is SGHNT and CDR2 is YYREEE (reference sequence). CDR3 sequence (DNA): TGTGCCAGCAGCTTGGCCCCCGGGGGCTCCTACGAGCAGTACTTC. Its translation: CASSLAPGGSYEQYF. Using reference TRBV5-4 and TRBJ2-7 for the parts outside the CDR3, the full variable domain is ETGVTQSPTHLIKTRGQQVTLRCSSQSGHNTVSWYQQALGQGPQFIFQYYREEENGRGNFPPRFSGLQFPNYSSELNVNALELDDSALYLCASSLAPGGSYEQYFGPGTRLTVT.

This clone was detected only once. This chain links TRBV7-8 with TRBJ2-1, with 9 bases fitting TRBD2. J gave up 0 bases and V 5 bases, and 5 bases lay outside the gene matches. The CDR3 sequence is 16 residues long. The germline CDR1 and CDR2 sequences are SGHVS and FQNEAQ. CDR3 nucleotide sequence: TGTGCCAGCAGCCGAGATAGCGGGGGCTCCTACAATGAGCAGTTCTTC. This codes for CASSRDSGGSYNEQFF.

The chain has TRBV18 and TRBJ1-2; D not resolved. Germline assignment: CDR1 KGHSH and CDR2 LQKENI. The V end lost 0 bases, the J end lost 4 bases, and 6 bases lay between the germline ends. This CDR3 region has 13 residues. The CDR3 region is CASSPPSPYGYTF. CDR3 nucleotide sequence: TGTGCCAGCTCACCACCGAGCCCCTATGGCTACACCTTC. The whole variable domain, remainder taken from reference TRBV18 and TRBJ1-2, is NAGVMQNPRHLVRRRGQEARLRCSPMKGHSHVYWYRQLPEEGLKFMVYLQKENIIDESGMPKERFSAEFPKEGPSILRIQQVVRGDSAAYFCASSPPSPYGYTFGSGTRLTVV.

The chain uses TRBV10-2 and TRBJ2-3; D is possibly TRBD1 or TRBD2 (5 bases each). The CDR3 spans 17 residues. V lost 8 bases, J lost 0 bases, and 21 bases lay in between. Germline V gives CDR1 WSHSY, CDR2 SAAADI. CDR3 sequence reads: CASRKSGVRGSTDTQYF. The CDR3 DNA is TGCGCCAGCCGGAAAAGCGGCGTTAGGGGCAGCACAGATACGCAGTATTTT.

V usage is TRBV25-1 and J usage is TRBJ2-7, with 9 bases fitting TRBD1. V lost 6 bases to trimming and J lost 6 bases; unmatched junction nucleotides: 12. From germline, CDR1 is MGHDK and CDR2 SYGVNS. This CDR3 comprises 15 residues. In DNA form, the CDR3 reads TGTGCCAGCAGCTCCCGGGACAGGGTTTACCGCGAGCAGTACTTC. Its protein product is CASSSRDRVYREQYF.

This clone was recorded only once. The V call is TRBV7-9, the J call TRBJ2-7; 7 bases agree with TRBD1. The CDR3 loop spans 13 amino acids. The germline V gene encodes CDR1 SEHNR and CDR2 FQNEAQ (reference sequence). V lost 5 bases and J lost 3; bases outside the gene matches: 4. For the CDR3, the DNA is TGTGCCAGCAGCAGGGGGCCCCACTACGAGCAGTACTTC. This encodes CASSRGPHYEQYF.

The chain couples TRBV4-2 to TRBJ2-5, with 13 nucleotides matching TRBD2. The CDR3 has 15 residues. The germline V gene has CDR1 LGHNA and CDR2 YNFKEQ. Trimming at V came to 5 bases and at J to 0 bases, leaving 0 bases not matched to a gene. The CDR3 DNA reads as TGTGCCAGCAGCGGGACTAGCGGGGACCAAGAGACCCAGTACTTC. It specifies CASSGTSGDQETQYF.

This clone was recorded only once. The genes are TRBV5-6 and TRBJ2-5; TRBD1 aligns across 9 bases. Trimming took 4 bases from V and 8 from J; bases not matched to a gene: 9. The germline gives CDR1 SGHDT, CDR2 YYEEEE. CDR3 length equals 14 residues. The CDR3 loop reads CASSEDRGVGTQYF. CDR3 nucleotide sequence: TGTGCCAGCAGCGAGGACAGGGGAGTAGGTACCCAGTACTTC. Full variable domain (outside the CDR3, taken from reference TRBV5-6 and TRBJ2-5): DAGVTQSPTHLIKTRGQQVTLRCSPKSGHDTVSWYQQALGQGPQFIFQYYEEEERQRGNFPDRFSGHQFPNYSSELNVNALLLGDSALYLCASSEDRGVGTQYFGPGTRLLVL.

This clone was seen just once. This chain links TRBV4-3 with TRBJ2-2; 7 nucleotides agree with TRBD1. Germline trimming cut 4 bases from V and 0 bases from J; bases unmatched to any gene: 14. The V gene's germline CDR1 is LGHNA and CDR2 YSLEER. This CDR3 is 19 amino acids long. The CDR3 protein is CASSPVMADRASNTGELFF. The CDR3 bases are TGCGCCAGCAGCCCCGTGATGGCAGACAGGGCCTCGAACACCGGGGAGCTGTTTTTT.

The rearrangement uses TRBV27 and TRBJ2-2, with TRBD2 matching over 7 bases. Per germline, CDR1 MNHEY and CDR2 SMNVEV (reference sequence). The V and J ends lost 5 bases and 4 bases, in that order; junction bases with no gene match: 7. This CDR3 is 15 amino acids long. CDR3 bases: TGTGCCAGCAGTCCTAGGGAGGGAGGCACCGGGGAGCTGTTTTTT. As protein: CASSPREGGTGELFF.